This T cell receptor beta chain is drawn from a study of response to subunit inactivated influenza vaccine. This clonotype was detected a few times. The antigen is undetermined. TCRdb recomputed calls from the RT-PCR reads with MiXCR, one row per CDR3 protein. The table shows around 790,000 distinct CDR3 sequences, with 21% occurring only once. Broader study findings: Authors suggested seasonal influenza vaccinations each recruit few new T cells.

Germline lookup yields CDR1 WSHSY and CDR2 SAAADI. CDR3 length equals 13 residues. V dropped 4 bases and J dropped 5 bases, with 11 bases sitting between them. The chain uses TRBV10-2 and TRBJ1-2; D gene uncertain. Source: PBMCs from blood, taken approximately 5 days after vaccination. The source is a man over 45 who received an inactivated influenza vaccine. CDR3 region: CASSGGWAYGYTF. The CDR3 DNA reads TGCGCCAGCAGTGGAGGGTGGGCGTATGGCTACACCTTC.